The clone carrying this T cell receptor beta chain was recorded only once. Its antigen is not identified. This specimen belongs to a study of T cell repertoires in cytomegalovirus infection. Study in general: The authors relied on CMV epitopes, both recently identified HLA-C-restricted and well-studied HLA-B-restricted. Indications of both CMV infection and matching HLA type were provided by public TCR beta signatures. Broader study findings: Clonotype analysis showed dominance of the ex vivo response by HLA-C-restricted CMV-specific TCR beta clonotypes. Identification of carriers of CMV plus the relevant HLA was performed using cumulative public TCR beta family frequency.

One entry per CDR3 protein results from TCRdb running MiXCR on the reads. This sample carries under 850,000 distinct CDR3 sequences, around 35% of them seen once, and the ten largest clones take 15% to 20%. Germline V gene data show CDR1 as MDHEN and CDR2 as SYDVKM. Trimming left V 5 bases short and J 0 bases short, with 11 bases between. CDR3 size: 15 residues. The chain carries TRBV28 and TRBJ1-5; the D is unclear. The sequence derives from a human donor in good health (CMV status not recorded). Some clones in this sample may be carry-over from other donors' samples. The sample in question was cultured PBMCs, obtained from culture after CMV antigen stimulation. CDR3 residues: CASSHLTPSNQPQHF. CDR3 nucleotides: TGTGCCAGCAGTCACCTAACCCCTAGCAATCAGCCCCAGCATTTT. The complete variable domain, with remaining parts taken from reference TRBV28 and TRBJ1-5, reads DVKVTQSSRYLVKRTGEKVFLECVQDMDHENMFWYRQDPGLGLRLIYFSYDVKMKEKGDIPEGYSVSREKKERFSLILESASTNQTSMYLCASSHLTPSNQPQHFGDGTRLSIL.